A selection of T cell receptor beta chains follows, all from one sample in a study of PD-L1 blockade in urothelial cancer. Using immunoSEQ multiplex PCR, the repertoire was profiled, and TCRdb retains in-frame clones only, with some absent. The sample shows around 63,000 clones, roughly 79% of them seen only once. Here the sequenced sample was PBMCs, taken around atezolizumab (anti-PD-L1) treatment. The receptors here all came from a man aged 65 to 85 with urothelial cancer. Both conserved end residues are part of each CDR3. The D gene is left open where the match is weak. Size is stated for part of the rows, as once, few or many counts, or as a class when the clone is expanded.

J gene | D gene | V gene | clone size | CDR3 DNA | CDR3 protein
TRBJ2-7 | NA | TRBV28 | NA | TGTGCCAGCAGGCCTCCGGCACGGGACGAGCAGTACTTC | CASRPPARDEQYF
TRBJ1-1 | NA | TRBV7-9 | NA | TGTGCCAGCAGCGCACAGGGAGACACTGAAGCTTTCTTT | CASSAQGDTEAFF
TRBJ1-1 | TRBD1 | TRBV4-1 | NA | TGCGCCAGCAGCTCAGGGGGCCAGAACACTGAAGCTTTCTTT | CASSSGGQNTEAFF
TRBJ2-7 | NA | TRBV7-3 | NA | TGTGCCAGCAGCCCCGGGGGCTCCTACGAGCAGTACTTC | CASSPGGSYEQYF
TRBJ2-2 | TRBD1 | TRBV19 | NA | TGTGCCAGTAGTGGGGCAGGGGGCGCGAGGACCGGGGAGCTGTTTTTT | CASSGAGGARTGELFF
TRBJ1-1 | NA | TRBV19 | once | TGTGCCAGTAGTAGACTCCCTCTTGCCGAAGCTTTCTTT | CASSRLPLAEAFF
TRBJ2-7 | NA | TRBV11-1 | once | TGTGCCAGCAGTTCGACTAGAGAGGGGGAGCAGTACTTC | CASSSTREGEQYF
TRBJ1-2 | NA | TRBV7-2 | NA | TGTGCCAGCAGCCCCCAGGGACTTAACTATGGCTACACCTTC | CASSPQGLNYGYTF
TRBJ1-2 | NA | TRBV19 | NA | TGTGCCAGTAGTATAGGAAGTGGGGCAGGGCCTACCTCTGGCTACACCTTC | CASSIGSGAGPTSGYTF
TRBJ2-1 | TRBD2 | TRBV5-1 | NA | TGCGCCAGCAGCTTTGGGGCTAGCGGGAGGACCTCGGGCGACAATGAGCAGTTCTTC | CASSFGASGRTSGDNEQFF
TRBJ2-1 | NA | TRBV7-2 | NA | TGTGCCGGTCGGACTGGGGGGACCAATGAGCAGTTCTTC | CAGRTGGTNEQFF
TRBJ2-5 | NA | TRBV7-6 | NA | TGTGCCAGCAGCTTATTCGTGGTCGGGTTCCAAGAGACCCAGTACTTC | CASSLFVVGFQETQYF